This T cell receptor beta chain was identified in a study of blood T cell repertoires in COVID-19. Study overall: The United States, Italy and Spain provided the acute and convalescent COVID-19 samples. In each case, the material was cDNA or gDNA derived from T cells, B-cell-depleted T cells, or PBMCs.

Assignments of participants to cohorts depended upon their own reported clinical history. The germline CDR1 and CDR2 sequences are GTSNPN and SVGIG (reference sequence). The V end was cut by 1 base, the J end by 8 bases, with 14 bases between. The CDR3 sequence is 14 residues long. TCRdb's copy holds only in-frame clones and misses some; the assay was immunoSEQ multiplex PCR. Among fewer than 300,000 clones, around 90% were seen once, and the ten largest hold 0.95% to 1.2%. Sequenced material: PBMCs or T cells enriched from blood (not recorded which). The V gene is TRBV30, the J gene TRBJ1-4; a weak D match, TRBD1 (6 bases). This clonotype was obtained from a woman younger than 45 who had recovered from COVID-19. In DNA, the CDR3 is TGTGCCTGGAGTGGACAGGTTGATTGGGAAAAACTGTTTTTT. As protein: CAWSGQVDWEKLFF.